The 29 T cell receptor beta chains below were found in one sample sequenced in a study of OX40 agonist ivuxolimab in advanced cancers. The protocol was immunoSEQ multiplex PCR, while the TCRdb copy is restricted to in-frame clones and leaves out a portion. The sample yields around 85,000 clones, around 90% seen once. Material: CD4+ or CD8+ T cells sorted from blood, obtained in a trial of the OX40 agonist ivuxolimab. Source of these receptors: an adult with an advanced solid tumor such as melanoma, head and neck, liver or kidney cancer.

The genes are TRBV11-2 and TRBJ1-2; D is ambiguous. This CDR3 has 13 residues. Trimming stripped 5 bases from V and 8 bases from J, with 15 bases between. Germline V gives CDR1 SGHAT, CDR2 FQNNGV. CDR3 in amino acids: CASSQEVFWGYTF. CDR3 nucleotides: TGTGCCAGCAGCCAAGAAGTTTTTTGGGGCTACACCTTC.

The table lists this clone with a count of one. V usage is TRBV2 and J usage is TRBJ2-3, with 10 bases fitting TRBD1. Trimming removed 8 bases from V and 0 bases from J; junction bases left unmatched: 5. The CDR3 sequence is 15 residues long. Germline V CDR1 and CDR2: SNHLY, FYNNEI. CDR3 sequence reads: CASSSGQGSTDTQYF. In DNA form, the CDR3 reads TGTGCCAGCTCGTCGGGACAGGGGAGCACAGATACGCAGTATTTT.

This rearrangement joins TRBV18 to TRBJ2-1; tentative D call: TRBD1 (5 bases). V was clipped by 3 bases and J by 6 bases, with 9 bases between them. The germline V gene encodes CDR1 KGHSH and CDR2 LQKENI. CDR3 length equals 13 residues. CDR3 residues: CASSPQGTNEQFF. CDR3 DNA sequence: TGTGCCAGCTCACCTCAGGGTACCAATGAGCAGTTCTTC.

V gene TRBV4-1 combines with J gene TRBJ1-4; D uncertain. The V gene's germline CDR1 is MGHRA and CDR2 YSYEKL. CDR3 length: 15 amino acids. V lost 8 bases to trimming and J lost 3 bases, with 16 bases between them. The CDR3 coding sequence is TGCGCCAGCCAGTCCTATTCCACGGCTAATGAAAAACTGTTTTTT. This translates into CASQSYSTANEKLFF.

J is TRBJ2-4 and V is TRBV10-1, with a possible D match to TRBD1 (6 bases). In germline, CDR1 is WNHNN, CDR2 SYGVQD (reference sequence). The CDR3 is 15 residues long. Trimming removed 6 bases from V and 9 bases from J, with 21 bases in between. Here the CDR3 DNA reads TGCGCCAGCAGCTCGGACAGAGGATGGGGAAGCATTCAGTACTTC. This gives the protein CASSSDRGWGSIQYF.

This clone appeared a single time. The chain is built from TRBV28 and TRBJ1-5; 8 bases agree with TRBD1. Germline V gives CDR1 MDHEN, CDR2 SYDVKM. The CDR3 spans 14 residues. J was trimmed by 4 bases and V by 7 bases; bases with no gene match: 6. CDR3 protein: CASNTGGGNQPQHF. In DNA form, the CDR3 reads TGTGCCAGCAACACAGGGGGTGGGAATCAGCCCCAGCATTTT.

The V gene is TRBV27, the J gene TRBJ1-5, with D perhaps TRBD1 (5 bases). V was shortened by 0 bases and J by 3 bases, with 9 bases between the two germline ends. This CDR3 is 15 amino acids long. Looked up from germline, CDR1 is MNHEY and CDR2 is SMNVEV (reference sequence). CDR3 sequence (DNA): TGTGCCAGCAGTTTATCCCAGGGTACCAATCAGCCCCAGCATTTT. Translated, it gives CASSLSQGTNQPQHF.

The chain employs TRBV30 and TRBJ1-3; no reliable D call. Per the germline V gene, CDR1 is GTSNPN and CDR2 is SVGIG (reference sequence). Trimming took 3 bases from V and 0 from J, leaving 9 bases between them. CDR3 size: 14 residues. The CDR3 DNA follows: TGTGCCTGGAGCGCGACGGCCTCTGGAAACACCATATATTTT. It yields the protein CAWSATASGNTIYF.

This rearrangement joins TRBV4-2 to TRBJ2-5; D is possibly TRBD2 (6 bases). This CDR3 region has 14 residues. Germline values: CDR1 LGHNA, CDR2 YNFKEQ. V was shortened by 3 bases and J by 2 bases, with 10 bases between the two germline ends. CDR3 nucleotides: TGTGCCAGCAGCCAGGGGACTTTTCAAGAGACCCAGTACTTC. Its translation: CASSQGTFQETQYF.

The chain joins TRBV7-9 to TRBJ1-4, with D maybe TRBD1 (5 bases). The CDR3 has 12 residues. Germline V gene data show CDR1 as SEHNR and CDR2 as FQNEAQ (reference sequence). V was cut by 4 bases and J by 5 bases, with 5 bases left in between. The CDR3 DNA is TGTGCCAGCAGCTCAGGGAATGAAAAACTGTTTTTT. Residues: CASSSGNEKLFF.

The V call is TRBV6-1, the J call TRBJ1-2; no reliable D call. Germline lookup yields CDR1 MNHNS and CDR2 SASEGT. V lost 1 base, J lost 4 bases, and 7 bases lay in between. The CDR3 is 13 residues long. CDR3 loop: CASSEGWAYGYTF. The CDR3 coding sequence is TGTGCCAGCAGTGAAGGGTGGGCCTATGGCTACACCTTC.

The V gene is TRBV30, the J gene TRBJ2-7, with TRBD2 matching over 11 bases. The CDR3 loop spans 17 amino acids. Trimming cost V 6 bases and J 3 bases; bases outside gene matches: 16. Germline V gene sequence: CDR1 GTSNPN, CDR2 SVGIG (reference sequence). This CDR3 reads CACLRLAGRDLSYEQYF. The CDR3 nucleotides read TGTGCCTGCCTCAGACTAGCGGGAAGGGATCTAAGCTACGAGCAGTACTTC. The full variable domain, in which reference TRBV30 and TRBJ2-7 provide the parts outside the CDR3, is SQTIHQWPATLVQPVGSPLSLECTVEGTSNPNLYWYRQAAGRGLQLLFYSVGIGQISSEVPQNLSASRPQDRQFILSSKKLLLSDSGFYLCACLRLAGRDLSYEQYFGPGTRLTVT.

This chain joins TRBV7-3 and TRBJ2-5; D gene ambiguous. The V end lost 0 bases, the J end lost 1 base, and 3 bases lay between the germline ends. The CDR3 totals 13 residues. Germline CDR1 reads SGHTA; CDR2 reads FQGTGA. The CDR3 DNA reads as TGTGCCAGCAGCTTAACTCGCCAAGAGACCCAGTACTTC. Its translation is CASSLTRQETQYF.

The V gene is TRBV5-1, the J gene TRBJ2-7; 7 positions match TRBD1. Germline CDR1 is SGHRS and CDR2 is YFSETQ. V was clipped by 4 bases and J by 4 bases; unmatched bases: 11. The CDR3 runs 15 residues. In DNA form, the CDR3 reads TGCGCCAGCAGCCCTGAGGGGACAGTTCTTTACGAGCAGTACTTC. Translated: CASSPEGTVLYEQYF.

The V gene is TRBV28, the J gene TRBJ2-7; no reliable D call. CDR1 and CDR2 (germline): MDHEN, SYDVKM. The CDR3 covers 15 residues. Trimming took off 1 base at V and 2 bases at J, with 12 bases between the two ends. CDR3 sequence: CASSLSGVRTYEQYF. The CDR3 nucleotides are TGTGCCAGCAGTTTATCTGGCGTACGGACCTACGAGCAGTACTTC.

The J gene is TRBJ2-4, the V gene TRBV5-8; TRBD2 aligns across 10 bases. J lost 0 bases, V lost 4 bases, and 4 bases had no gene match. The CDR3 runs to 16 residues. Germline V gives CDR1 SGHTS, CDR2 YDEGEE. The CDR3: CASSTRTSGAKNIQYF. The CDR3 bases are TGTGCCAGCAGCACTCGGACTAGCGGAGCCAAAAACATTCAGTACTTC. The whole variable domain, remainder taken from reference TRBV5-8 and TRBJ2-4, is EAGVTQSPTHLIKTRGQQATLRCSPISGHTSVYWYQQALGLGLQFLLWYDEGEERNRGNFPPRFSGRQFPNYSSELNVNALELEDSALYLCASSTRTSGAKNIQYFGAGTRLSVL.

The chain combines TRBV2 with TRBJ2-2, with a weak D call TRBD2 (6 bases). The CDR3 spans 13 residues. Trimming stripped 6 bases from V and 5 bases from J, with 10 bases between. The V gene's germline CDR1 is SNHLY and CDR2 FYNNEI. CDR3 nucleotide sequence: TGTGCCAGCAGAGTGGGGGGTACCGGGGAGCTGTTTTTT. Its protein is CASRVGGTGELFF.

The rearrangement uses TRBV5-1 and TRBJ1-1; no reliable D call. The CDR3 extends over 15 amino acids. CDR1 SGHRS and CDR2 YFSETQ come from the germline V gene. Deletions cut 4 bases from V and 1 base from J, with 14 bases between. The CDR3 nucleotides read TGCGCCAGCAGCCCCCAAGGACCCACGAACACTGAAGCTTTCTTT. Translated: CASSPQGPTNTEAFF.

V is TRBV28 and J is TRBJ2-5; the D is unclear. V was clipped by 5 bases and J by 1 base, with 8 bases between them. The CDR3 consists of 13 residues. CDR1 is MDHEN, CDR2 SYDVKM, per germline. CDR3 sequence (DNA): TGTGCCAGCAGTCAAACCAGCCAAGAGACCCAGTACTTC. Translating it yields CASSQTSQETQYF.

The V call is TRBV9, the J call TRBJ2-1; D gene ambiguous. Trimming took off 3 bases at V and 9 bases at J, with 16 bases between the two ends. This CDR3 region has 14 residues. Looked up from germline, CDR1 is SGDLS and CDR2 is YYNGEE. This chain's CDR3 is CASSDEAPPGEQFF. In DNA, the CDR3 is TGTGCCAGCAGCGACGAAGCTCCACCGGGTGAGCAGTTCTTC.

Only a few counts were recorded for this clone. The chain couples TRBV5-1 to TRBJ2-5; TRBD1 matches 9 bases. Germline CDR1 and CDR2: SGHRS and YFSETQ. Losses at the gene ends were 3 bases for V and 1 base for J; bases not matched to a gene: 1. CDR3 length: 14 residues. CDR3 residues: CASSSGQGQETQYF. CDR3 in DNA: TGCGCCAGCAGCTCGGGACAGGGCCAAGAGACCCAGTACTTC.

The J gene is TRBJ2-1, the V gene TRBV19; D call uncertain. The CDR3 extends over 14 amino acids. From germline, CDR1 is LNHDA and CDR2 SQIVND (reference sequence). V lost 5 bases and J lost 3, with 11 bases in between. CDR3 in DNA: TGTGCCAGTAGTGCCTTCGGAAACTACAATGAGCAGTTCTTC. Translating it yields CASSAFGNYNEQFF. Filled out from reference TRBV19 and TRBJ2-1, the complete variable domain reads DGGITQSPKYLFRKEGQNVTLSCEQNLNHDAMYWYRQDPGQGLRLIYYSQIVNDFQKGDIAEGYSVSREKKESFPLTVTSAQKNPTAFYLCASSAFGNYNEQFFGPGTRLTVL.

The V and J genes are TRBV28 and TRBJ1-3, with no clear D. Germline assignment: CDR1 MDHEN and CDR2 SYDVKM. CDR3 length: 15 amino acids. The chain's CDR3 is CGVIPPKSSGNTIYF. For the CDR3, the DNA is TGTGGGGTTATTCCTCCGAAAAGCTCTGGAAACACCATATATTTT.

This clone was detected only once. The CDR3 protein is CASSYSPGNNEKLFF. As DNA, the CDR3 is TGTGCCAGCAGTTACTCGCCAGGGAATAATGAAAAACTGTTTTTT. The gene calls are TRBV6-5 and TRBJ1-4; a possible D gene is TRBD1 (5 bases). CDR3 length: 15 residues. Trimming pared 0 bases from V and 4 bases from J, leaving 9 bases between. Germline assignment: CDR1 MNHEY and CDR2 SVGAGI.

The chain combines TRBV10-2 with TRBJ1-5; D is possibly TRBD1 (6 bases). Between the trimmed V and J ends, which lost 6 bases and 3 bases, there was a span of 9 bases. In germline, CDR1 is WSHSY, CDR2 SAAADI. This CDR3 region has 13 residues. CDR3 in amino acids: CASRDSSNQPQHF. The CDR3 nucleotides read TGCGCCAGCAGGGACAGTTCCAATCAGCCCCAGCATTTT.

This sequence joins TRBV7-2 and TRBJ2-2, with D unclear. Deletions cut 1 base from V and 5 bases from J, with 11 bases between. CDR1 is SGHTA and CDR2 is FQGNSA in the germline V gene. This CDR3 has 15 amino acids. The CDR3 DNA sequence: TGTGCCAGCAGCTTAGGCCGTCTGGGGACCGGGGAGCTGTTTTTT. As protein: CASSLGRLGTGELFF.

This chain links TRBV6-1 with TRBJ2-4; D may be TRBD2 (6 bases). The CDR3 has 13 residues. Germline values: CDR1 MNHNS, CDR2 SASEGT. V shed 5 bases and J shed 6 bases, with 11 bases lying between them. The CDR3 nucleotides are TGTGCCAGCAGTCGGGAGAGGGGAAACATTCAGTACTTC. This translates into CASSRERGNIQYF.

The gene calls are TRBV10-3 and TRBJ1-2, with 10 bases fitting TRBD1. J was trimmed by 7 bases and V by 2 bases; bases with no gene match: 4. The CDR3 has 14 amino acids. The germline V gene encodes CDR1 ENHRY and CDR2 SYGVKD. The CDR3 sequence: CAISEGQGVPGYTF. The CDR3 DNA follows: TGTGCCATCAGTGAGGGACAGGGGGTTCCTGGCTACACCTTC.

V gene TRBV7-2 combines with J gene TRBJ1-4; 7 bases line up with TRBD1. This CDR3 is built from 14 residues. Germline CDR1 SGHTA, CDR2 FQGNSA. The ends lost 4 bases at V and 7 bases at J; junction bases unmatched: 6. Written as DNA, the CDR3 is TGTGCCAGCAGCTCCAGAGACAGGGTTGAAAAACTGTTTTTT. It specifies CASSSRDRVEKLFF.